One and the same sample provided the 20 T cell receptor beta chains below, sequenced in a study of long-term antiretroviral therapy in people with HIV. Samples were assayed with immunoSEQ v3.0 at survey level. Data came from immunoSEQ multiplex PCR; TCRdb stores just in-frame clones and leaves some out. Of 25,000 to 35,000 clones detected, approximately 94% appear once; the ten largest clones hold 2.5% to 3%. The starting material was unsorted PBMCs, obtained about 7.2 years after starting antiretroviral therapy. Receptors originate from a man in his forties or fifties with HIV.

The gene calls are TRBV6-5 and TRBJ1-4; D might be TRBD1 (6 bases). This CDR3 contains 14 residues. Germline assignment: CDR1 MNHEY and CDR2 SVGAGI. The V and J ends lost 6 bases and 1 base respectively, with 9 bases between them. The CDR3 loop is CASRPGQTNEKLFF. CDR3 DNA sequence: TGTGCCAGCAGGCCGGGACAAACTAATGAAAAACTGTTTTTT.

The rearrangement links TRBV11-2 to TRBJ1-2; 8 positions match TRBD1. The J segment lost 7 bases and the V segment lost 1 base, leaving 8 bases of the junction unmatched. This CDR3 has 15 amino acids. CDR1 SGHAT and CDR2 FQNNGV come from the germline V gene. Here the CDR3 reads CASSLVVTGVSGYTF. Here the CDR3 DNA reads TGTGCCAGCAGCTTAGTTGTGACAGGGGTTAGTGGCTACACCTTC.

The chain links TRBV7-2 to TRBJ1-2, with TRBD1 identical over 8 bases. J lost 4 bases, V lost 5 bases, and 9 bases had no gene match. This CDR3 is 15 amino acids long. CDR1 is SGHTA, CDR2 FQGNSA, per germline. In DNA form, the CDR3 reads TGTGCCAGCAGCAGCTGGCAGGGGGCGGGCTATGGCTACACCTTC. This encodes CASSSWQGAGYGYTF.

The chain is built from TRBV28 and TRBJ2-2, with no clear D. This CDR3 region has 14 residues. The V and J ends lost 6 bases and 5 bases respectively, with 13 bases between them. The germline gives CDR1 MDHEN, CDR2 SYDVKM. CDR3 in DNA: TGTGCCAGCAGAAAAAGGGCCGATACCGGGGAGCTGTTTTTT. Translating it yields CASRKRADTGELFF.

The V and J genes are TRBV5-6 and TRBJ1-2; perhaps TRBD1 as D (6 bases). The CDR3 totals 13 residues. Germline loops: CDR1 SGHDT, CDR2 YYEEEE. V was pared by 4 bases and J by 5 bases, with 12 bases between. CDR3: CASSEQGGYGYTF. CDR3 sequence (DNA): TGTGCCAGCAGCGAACAGGGCGGATATGGCTACACCTTC.

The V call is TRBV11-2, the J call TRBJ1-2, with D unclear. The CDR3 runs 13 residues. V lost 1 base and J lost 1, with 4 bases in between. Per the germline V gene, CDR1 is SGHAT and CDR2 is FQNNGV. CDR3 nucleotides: TGTGCCAGCAGCTTAGTGAGTAACTATGGCTACACCTTC. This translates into CASSLVSNYGYTF.

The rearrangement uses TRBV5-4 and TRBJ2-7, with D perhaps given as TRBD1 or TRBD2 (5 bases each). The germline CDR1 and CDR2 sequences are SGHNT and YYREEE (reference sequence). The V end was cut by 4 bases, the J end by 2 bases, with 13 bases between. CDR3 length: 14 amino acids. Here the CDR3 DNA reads TGTGCCAGCAGCGCCTCCGGGACGGCCTACGAGCAGTACTTC. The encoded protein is CASSASGTAYEQYF. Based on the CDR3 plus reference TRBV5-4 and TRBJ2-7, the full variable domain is ETGVTQSPTHLIKTRGQQVTLRCSSQSGHNTVSWYQQALGQGPQFIFQYYREEENGRGNFPPRFSGLQFPNYSSELNVNALELDDSALYLCASSASGTAYEQYFGPGTRLTVT.

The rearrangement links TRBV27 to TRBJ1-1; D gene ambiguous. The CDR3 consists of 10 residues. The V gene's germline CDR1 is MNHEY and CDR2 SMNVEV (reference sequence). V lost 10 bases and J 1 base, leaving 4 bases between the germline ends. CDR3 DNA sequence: TGTGCCATCTCGAACACTGAAGCTTTCTTT. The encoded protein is CAISNTEAFF.

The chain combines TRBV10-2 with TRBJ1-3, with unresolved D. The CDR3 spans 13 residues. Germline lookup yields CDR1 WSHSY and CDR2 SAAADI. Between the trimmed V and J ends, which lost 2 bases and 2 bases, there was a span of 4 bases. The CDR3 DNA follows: TGCGCCAGCAGTGAGAACACTGGAAACACCATATATTTT. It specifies CASSENTGNTIYF.

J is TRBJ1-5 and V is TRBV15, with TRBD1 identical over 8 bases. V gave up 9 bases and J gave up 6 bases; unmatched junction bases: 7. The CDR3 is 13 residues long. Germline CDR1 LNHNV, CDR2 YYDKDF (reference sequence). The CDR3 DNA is TGTGCCACGCGGGGCAGGGGGCCTCAGCCCCAGCATTTT. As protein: CATRGRGPQPQHF.

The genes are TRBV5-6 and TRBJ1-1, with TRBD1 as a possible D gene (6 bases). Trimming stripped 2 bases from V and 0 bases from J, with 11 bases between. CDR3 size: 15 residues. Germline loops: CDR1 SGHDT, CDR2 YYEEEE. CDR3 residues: CASSFGQTMNTEAFF. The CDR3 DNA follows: TGTGCCAGCAGCTTCGGACAGACCATGAACACTGAAGCTTTCTTT.

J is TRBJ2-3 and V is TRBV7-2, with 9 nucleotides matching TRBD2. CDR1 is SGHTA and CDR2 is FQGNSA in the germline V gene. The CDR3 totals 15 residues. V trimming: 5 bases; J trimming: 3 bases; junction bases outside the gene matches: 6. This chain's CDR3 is CASSARGGGTDTQYF. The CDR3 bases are TGTGCCAGCAGCGCGCGGGGGGGCGGGACAGATACGCAGTATTTT.

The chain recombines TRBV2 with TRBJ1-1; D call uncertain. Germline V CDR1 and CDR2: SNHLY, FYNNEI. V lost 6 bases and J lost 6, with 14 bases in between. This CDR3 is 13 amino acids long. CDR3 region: CASRLQGVPEAFF. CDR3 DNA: TGTGCCAGCAGGCTACAAGGTGTCCCTGAAGCTTTCTTT.

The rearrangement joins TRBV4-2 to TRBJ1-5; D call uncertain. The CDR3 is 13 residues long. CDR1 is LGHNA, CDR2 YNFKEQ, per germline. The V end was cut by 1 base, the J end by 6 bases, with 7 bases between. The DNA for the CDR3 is TGTGCCAGCAGCCAAGCTGGTGGTCAGCCCCAGCATTTT. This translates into CASSQAGGQPQHF.

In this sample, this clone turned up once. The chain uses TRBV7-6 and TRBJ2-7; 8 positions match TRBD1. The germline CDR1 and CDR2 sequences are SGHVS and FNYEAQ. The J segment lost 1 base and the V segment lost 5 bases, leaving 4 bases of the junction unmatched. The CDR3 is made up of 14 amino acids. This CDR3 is CASSPWTGSYEQYF. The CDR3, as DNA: TGTGCCAGCAGCCCTTGGACAGGGTCCTACGAGCAGTACTTC.

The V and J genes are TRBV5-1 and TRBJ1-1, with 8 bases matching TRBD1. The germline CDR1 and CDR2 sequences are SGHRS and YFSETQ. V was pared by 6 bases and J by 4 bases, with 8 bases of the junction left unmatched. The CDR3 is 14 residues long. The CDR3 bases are TGCGCCAGCACTCAGGGGGCAGATGGCACTGAAGCTTTCTTT. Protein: CASTQGADGTEAFF.

The CDR3 is CASSSPGTRVTYEQYF. CDR3 DNA sequence: TGTGCCAGCAGCTCTCCCGGGACTAGAGTTACCTACGAGCAGTACTTC. V gene TRBV5-6 combines with J gene TRBJ2-7, with 8 bases matching TRBD2. The germline V gene encodes CDR1 SGHDT and CDR2 YYEEEE. The CDR3 consists of 16 residues. V lost 3 bases, J lost 2 bases, and 10 bases stayed unmatched. Full variable domain (remainder filled in from reference TRBV5-6 and TRBJ2-7): DAGVTQSPTHLIKTRGQQVTLRCSPKSGHDTVSWYQQALGQGPQFIFQYYEEEERQRGNFPDRFSGHQFPNYSSELNVNALLLGDSALYLCASSSPGTRVTYEQYFGPGTRLTVT.

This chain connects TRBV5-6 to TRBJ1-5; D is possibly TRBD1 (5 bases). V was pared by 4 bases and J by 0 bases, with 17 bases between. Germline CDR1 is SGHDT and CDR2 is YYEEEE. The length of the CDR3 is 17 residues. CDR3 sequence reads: CASSLNPGIDSNQPQHF. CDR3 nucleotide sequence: TGTGCCAGCAGCCTCAACCCAGGGATCGATAGCAATCAGCCCCAGCATTTT.

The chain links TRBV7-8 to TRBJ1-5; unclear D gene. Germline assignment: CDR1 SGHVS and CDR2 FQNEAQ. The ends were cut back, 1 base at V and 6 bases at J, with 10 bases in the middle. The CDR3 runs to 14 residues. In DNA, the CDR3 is TGTGCCAGCAGCTTAGAGGGATGGGGTCAGCCCCAGCATTTT. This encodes CASSLEGWGQPQHF.

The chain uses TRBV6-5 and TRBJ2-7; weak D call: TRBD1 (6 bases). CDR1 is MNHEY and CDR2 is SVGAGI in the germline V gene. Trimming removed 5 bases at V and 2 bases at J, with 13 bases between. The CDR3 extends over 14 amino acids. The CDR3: CASSPGDTTYEQYF. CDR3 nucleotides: TGTGCCAGCAGTCCAGGGGATACTACCTACGAGCAGTACTTC.